This T cell receptor (beta chain) was documented in a study of T cell responses to AZD1222 COVID-19 vaccine. Overall study findings and caveats: The study sampled repertoires only after the peak T cell response. Two AZD1222 administrations were followed by greater Spike-specific TCR breadth and depth. The span of vaccine-associated CD4 TCRs extended across spike, with dominance at 160-218 and 743-854.

Of note for this clone: The antigen is not known.

Per the germline V gene, CDR1 is MDHEN and CDR2 is SYDVKM. The CDR3 is 16 residues long. V lost 6 bases to trimming and J lost 3 bases; unmatched junction nucleotides: 9. Assay: immunoSEQ multiplex PCR; the TCRdb copy retains only in-frame clones and omits some. The sample lists some 120,000 clones; approximately 90% were seen once. This receptor was obtained from an adult who received the AZD1222 COVID-19 vaccine. The starting material was peripheral blood, obtained 28 days after the second AZD1222 dose. The chain is built from TRBV28 and TRBJ2-1; 9 positions match TRBD2. In DNA, the CDR3 is TGTGCCAGCAGGTTCTCTACTAGCGGGCTCTACAATGAGCAGTTCTTC. This gives the protein CASRFSTSGLYNEQFF.